This T cell receptor beta chain was recovered during a study of vaccination and CD4 T cells after COVID-19. Study context: Convalescents were six males and four females, two of them Hispanic. Stimuli were overlapping spike peptide pools of SARS-CoV-2 and three common cold coronaviruses (HCoV-NL63, HCoV-OC43, HCoV-229E).

Treatment noted: roughly ten-day PBMC culture with coronavirus spike peptide pools or control peptides (ViraFEST assay). At the Johns Hopkins FTIC core, DNA taken from cultured CD4+ T cells was sequenced by way of the Oncomine TCR Beta short-read assay. The template was genomic DNA from cultured CD4+ T cells. Each CDR3 protein gets one entry after TCRdb re-called the PCR reads with MiXCR. The sample lists about 7,100 distinct CDR3 sequences; over 65% were seen once. Concerning this clonotype: The antigen remains undetermined.

The CDR3 runs 18 residues. Trimming at V came to 8 bases and at J to 5 bases, leaving 20 bases not matched to a gene. The sequence was obtained from a human donor who had recovered from COVID-19. The rearrangement uses TRBV12-3 or TRBV12-4 and TRBJ2-3; TRBD2 matches at 9 bases. The specimen sequenced was CD4+ T cells from blood, cultured in vitro. The CDR3 region is CASRKLRVAGAELDTQYF. CDR3 DNA: TGTGCCAGCCGCAAGTTGCGGGTAGCGGGGGCAGAGCTAGATACGCAGTATTTT.